This TCR beta chain comes out of a study of T-cell memory formation after mild COVID-19. Findings and limits, study-wide: The SARS-CoV-2 specificity of second-wave clones reaching peak at day 37 remained unverified.

To note about this clonotype: Antigen unknown.

One entry per CDR3 protein results from TCRdb running MiXCR on the 5' RACE reads. The table includes hundreds of thousands of distinct CDR3 sequences, around 18% detected once. The source of this sequence is an adult woman who had mild COVID-19 (a few samples of this study predate the infection). Cell type and time point are not known. Sequencing was performed on PBMCs or a T cell subset sorted from them (not recorded which).

CDR3 sequence reads: CASSRGGSGGVFNEQFF. In nucleotides, the CDR3 is TGCGCCAGCAGCCGCGGAGGGAGCGGAGGGGTTTTCAATGAGCAGTTCTTC. The chain couples TRBV4-3 to TRBJ2-1; a possible D gene is TRBD2 (6 bases). Germline V gene sequence: CDR1 LGHNA, CDR2 YSLEER. The CDR3 contains 17 residues. V was shortened by 4 bases and J by 6 bases, with 22 bases between the two germline ends.